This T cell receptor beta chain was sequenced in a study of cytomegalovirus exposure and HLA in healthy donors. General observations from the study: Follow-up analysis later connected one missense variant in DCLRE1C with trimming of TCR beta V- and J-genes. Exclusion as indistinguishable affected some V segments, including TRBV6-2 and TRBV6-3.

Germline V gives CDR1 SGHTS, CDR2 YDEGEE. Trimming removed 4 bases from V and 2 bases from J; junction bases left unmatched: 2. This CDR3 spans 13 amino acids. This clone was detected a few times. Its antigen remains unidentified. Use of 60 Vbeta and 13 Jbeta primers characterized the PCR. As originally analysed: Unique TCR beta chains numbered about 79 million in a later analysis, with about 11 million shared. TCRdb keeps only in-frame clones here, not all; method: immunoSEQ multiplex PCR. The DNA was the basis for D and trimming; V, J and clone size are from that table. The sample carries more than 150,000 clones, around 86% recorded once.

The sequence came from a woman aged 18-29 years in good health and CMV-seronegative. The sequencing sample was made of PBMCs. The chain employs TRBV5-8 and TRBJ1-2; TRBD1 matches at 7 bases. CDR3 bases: TGTGCCAGCAGCCGGACAGGAAACTATGGCTACACCTTC. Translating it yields CASSRTGNYGYTF.